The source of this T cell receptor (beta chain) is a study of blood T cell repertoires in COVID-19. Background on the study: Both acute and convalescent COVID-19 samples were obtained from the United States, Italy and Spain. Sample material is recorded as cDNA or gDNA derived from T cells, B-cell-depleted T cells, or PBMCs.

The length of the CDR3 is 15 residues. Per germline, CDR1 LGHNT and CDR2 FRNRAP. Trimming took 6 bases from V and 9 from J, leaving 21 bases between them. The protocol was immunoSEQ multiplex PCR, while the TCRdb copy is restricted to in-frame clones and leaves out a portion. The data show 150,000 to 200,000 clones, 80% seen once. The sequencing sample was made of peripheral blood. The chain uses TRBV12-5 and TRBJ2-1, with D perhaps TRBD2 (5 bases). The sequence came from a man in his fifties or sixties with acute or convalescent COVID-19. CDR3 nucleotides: TGTGCTAGTGGCTGGACCCGTATGAGGGTCGGTGAGCAGTTCTTC. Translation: CASGWTRMRVGEQFF.